Below are 21 T cell receptor beta chains sequenced from a single sample in a study of beta chain features in type 1 diabetes. The entirety of the isolated RNA underwent reverse transcription, so expressed TCRB transcripts were sequenced. Here immunoSEQ multiplex PCR was the method, and the copy in TCRdb shows in-frame clones only, minus some. This sample has about 180,000 clones, with about 13% found just once. The sequenced sample consisted of central memory CD4+ T cells from blood. These receptors originate from a woman aged 18-29 years in good health.

J is TRBJ1-3 and V is TRBV5-4; the D gene is possibly TRBD1 (5 bases). V dropped 3 bases and J dropped 0 bases, with 13 bases sitting between them. Germline CDR1 SGHNT, CDR2 YYREEE (reference sequence). CDR3 size: 16 residues. CDR3 bases: TGTGCCAGCAGCTACCGGAGGGGCAGCTCTGGAAACACCATATATTTT. Translated: CASSYRRGSSGNTIYF. The full variable domain, with the rest looked up from reference TRBV5-4 and TRBJ1-3, is ETGVTQSPTHLIKTRGQQVTLRCSSQSGHNTVSWYQQALGQGPQFIFQYYREEENGRGNFPPRFSGLQFPNYSSELNVNALELDDSALYLCASSYRRGSSGNTIYFGEGSWLTVV.

V gene TRBV7-3 combines with J gene TRBJ2-3, with 7 bases identical to TRBD2. The CDR3 is 16 amino acids. The V and J ends lost 1 base and 3 bases, in that order; junction bases with no gene match: 7. Germline CDR1 and CDR2: SGHTA and FQGTGA. The CDR3 DNA reads TGTGCCAGCAGCTTAATGGGCAGCGGGAATACAGATACGCAGTATTTT. This encodes CASSLMGSGNTDTQYF.

The V and J genes are TRBV28 and TRBJ2-5; D is ambiguous. Germline V gene lookup returns CDR1 MDHEN and CDR2 SYDVKM. This CDR3 region has 15 residues. Trimming stripped 3 bases from V and 2 bases from J, with 13 bases between. CDR3 sequence: CASSFRSDIQETQYF. The CDR3 DNA reads TGTGCCAGCAGTTTCCGATCTGACATACAAGAGACCCAGTACTTC.

The genes are TRBV5-1 and TRBJ1-5; 8 bases line up with TRBD1. J was trimmed by 3 bases and V by 7 bases; bases with no gene match: 9. This CDR3 is 15 amino acids long. The germline gives CDR1 SGHRS, CDR2 YFSETQ. The CDR3 nucleotides read TGCGCCAGCTGCAGGGGGCAGGTCGACAATCAGCCCCAGCATTTT. It yields the protein CASCRGQVDNQPQHF.

This clone was detected a few times. This rearrangement joins TRBV5-4 to TRBJ2-1; 8 bases match TRBD2. V lost 4 bases and J lost 9; bases outside the gene matches: 15. From germline, CDR1 is SGHNT and CDR2 YYREEE (reference sequence). CDR3 length equals 16 residues. The CDR3 DNA sequence: TGTGCCAGCAGCCCGGGGGGGGAGGCGGGGATAGGTGAGCAGTTCTTC. Translating gives CASSPGGEAGIGEQFF.

The rearrangement links TRBV9 to TRBJ2-1; possible D gene TRBD2, 5 bases. The CDR3 covers 13 residues. The V gene's germline CDR1 is SGDLS and CDR2 YYNGEE. V dropped 7 bases and J dropped 1 base, with 9 bases sitting between them. Here the CDR3 reads CASGSRSYNEQFF. CDR3 DNA: TGTGCCAGCGGGAGTCGATCCTACAATGAGCAGTTCTTC.

This clone was seen a few times. V is TRBV19 and J is TRBJ1-2, with 9 nucleotides matching TRBD1. V gave up 7 bases and J gave up 4 bases; unmatched junction bases: 4. CDR1 and CDR2 (germline): LNHDA, SQIVND (reference sequence). The CDR3 loop spans 13 amino acids. CDR3 in DNA: TGTGCCAGTATCCCACAGGGGGCCTATGGCTACACCTTC. Its protein product is CASIPQGAYGYTF.

This clone came up a few times. This chain joins TRBV18 and TRBJ2-2; D remains ambiguous. V was clipped by 2 bases and J by 6 bases, with 4 bases between them. The CDR3 consists of 12 residues. Germline V gene lookup returns CDR1 KGHSH and CDR2 LQKENI. The CDR3 spells CASSPDSGELFF. The DNA for the CDR3 is TGTGCCAGCTCACCAGACTCCGGGGAGCTGTTTTTT.

The chain joins TRBV7-3 to TRBJ2-3, with TRBD2 identical over 8 bases. The CDR3 covers 16 residues. With V trimmed by 4 bases and J by 3 bases, 9 bases remained unmatched. Germline V lookup: CDR1 SGHTA, CDR2 FQGTGA. The CDR3 region is CASSSLSGSGTDTQYF. The CDR3 nucleotides are TGTGCCAGCAGCTCTCTGAGCGGGAGCGGAACAGATACGCAGTATTTT.

This clone came up a few times. The V gene is TRBV6-5, the J gene TRBJ1-2, with 7 nucleotides matching TRBD1. Germline CDR1 is MNHEY and CDR2 is SVGAGI. The CDR3 is 13 residues long. J was trimmed by 4 bases and V by 7 bases; bases with no gene match: 6. The CDR3 coding sequence is TGTGCCAGCACCACAGGGGTCGGCTATGGCTACACCTTC. This encodes CASTTGVGYGYTF.

Written as DNA, the CDR3 is TGTGCCAGCAGTTTTGGGGCGGGGACTGAAGCTTTCTTT. The encoded protein is CASSFGAGTEAFF. The chain employs TRBV27 and TRBJ1-1; D is possibly TRBD1 (5 bases). The CDR3 runs to 13 residues. The germline V gene has CDR1 MNHEY and CDR2 SMNVEV (reference sequence). Trimming stripped 3 bases from V and 5 bases from J, with 10 bases between.

The chain joins TRBV10-3 to TRBJ2-1, with 12 positions matching TRBD2. The length of the CDR3 is 17 residues. Per the germline V gene, CDR1 is ENHRY and CDR2 is SYGVKD. V gave up 4 bases and J gave up 0 bases; unmatched junction bases: 4. This CDR3 reads CAISAPTSGSSYNEQFF. CDR3 in DNA: TGTGCCATCAGTGCTCCGACTAGCGGGAGCTCCTACAATGAGCAGTTCTTC.

The chain carries TRBV2 and TRBJ2-5; 10 positions match TRBD2. V lost 7 bases and J lost 5; bases outside the gene matches: 7. Looked up from germline, CDR1 is SNHLY and CDR2 is FYNNEI. This CDR3 contains 14 residues. CDR3: CASKSGRARETQYF. CDR3 DNA: TGTGCCAGCAAAAGCGGGAGGGCCCGCGAGACCCAGTACTTC.

The chain employs TRBV7-3 and TRBJ2-2; the match to TRBD2 covers 9 bases. CDR1 is SGHTA and CDR2 is FQGTGA in the germline V gene. Unmatched junction bases numbered 7, after V lost 5 bases and J lost 0 bases. The CDR3 covers 17 residues. CDR3: CASSPGGRVANTGELFF. The CDR3 DNA reads TGTGCCAGCAGCCCAGGCGGGAGGGTTGCGAACACCGGGGAGCTGTTTTTT.

In this sample, this clone turned up a few times. The chain joins TRBV5-1 to TRBJ2-7; 8 nucleotides align to TRBD2. CDR3 length: 17 amino acids. The germline CDR1 and CDR2 sequences are SGHRS and YFSETQ. The V and J ends lost 4 bases and 1 base, in that order; junction bases with no gene match: 13. The CDR3 bases are TGCGCCAGCAGCGTCAACGCGGGGGGTAGCGGTTCCTACGAGCAGTACTTC. It codes for CASSVNAGGSGSYEQYF.

With regard to this clone: Other DNA sequences in this sample translate to the same CDR3. J is TRBJ2-7 and V is TRBV6-5; a weak D match, TRBD2 (5 bases). The CDR3 totals 13 residues. Germline V gene data show CDR1 as MNHEY and CDR2 as SVGAGI. V gave up 0 bases and J gave up 4 bases, with 7 bases separating them. The CDR3 nucleotides are TGTGCCAGCAGTTACTCGAGAGGGTACGAGCAGTACTTC. Protein sequence: CASSYSRGYEQYF.

J is TRBJ2-7 and V is TRBV10-3; 10 positions agree with TRBD2. Germline V gives CDR1 ENHRY, CDR2 SYGVKD. Trimming cost V 6 bases and J 4 bases; bases outside gene matches: 6. The CDR3 loop spans 14 amino acids. The CDR3 region is CAISQSGGVYEQYF. The CDR3 DNA is TGTGCCATCAGCCAGAGCGGGGGGGTTTACGAGCAGTACTTC.

This chain joins TRBV5-1 and TRBJ2-1; no clear D. V dropped 3 bases and J dropped 0 bases, with 13 bases sitting between them. The CDR3 spans 16 residues. Germline lookup yields CDR1 SGHRS and CDR2 YFSETQ. This CDR3 reads CASSSYGRSSYNEQFF. The DNA of the CDR3 is TGCGCCAGCAGCTCCTATGGCCGGAGCTCCTACAATGAGCAGTTCTTC.

This clone was seen more than once but under ten times. The chain carries TRBV7-9 and TRBJ1-5; 8 nucleotides match TRBD1. The trim removed 5 bases at V and 6 bases at J, leaving 9 bases unmatched. CDR3 length: 15 residues. Germline V gives CDR1 SEHNR, CDR2 FQNEAQ (reference sequence). CDR3 coding DNA: TGTGCCAGCAGCAGAGGACAGGGTGGCGGTCAGCCCCAGCATTTT. As protein: CASSRGQGGGQPQHF. The variable domain in full, completed from reference TRBV7-9 and TRBJ1-5, reads DTGVSQNPRHKITKRGQNVTFRCDPISEHNRLYWYRQTLGQGPEFLTYFQNEAQLEKSRLLSDRFSAERPKGSFSTLEIQRTEQGDSAMYLCASSRGQGGGQPQHFGDGTRLSIL.

The chain joins TRBV9 to TRBJ1-1; 8 bases are a match to TRBD1. This CDR3 has 15 amino acids. J was trimmed by 4 bases and V by 6 bases; bases with no gene match: 11. Germline V gives CDR1 SGDLS, CDR2 YYNGEE. The CDR3 nucleotides read TGTGCCAGCACCGGACAGGGATCGATTGGCACTGAAGCTTTCTTT. Its translation: CASTGQGSIGTEAFF.

J is TRBJ2-7 and V is TRBV18; 11 positions match TRBD2. J lost 0 bases, V lost 1 base, and 5 bases had no gene match. CDR3 length: 17 residues. Germline lookup yields CDR1 KGHSH and CDR2 LQKENI. CDR3 amino acids: CASSPLGLAASSYEQYF. The DNA for the CDR3 is TGTGCCAGCTCACCACTGGGACTAGCGGCTAGCTCCTACGAGCAGTACTTC.